The 19 T cell receptor beta chains in this list originate from one sample, sequenced in a study of chemoradiotherapy in HPV16-positive cancers. Using immunoSEQ multiplex PCR, the repertoire was profiled, and TCRdb retains in-frame clones only, with some absent. The table lists around 53,000 clones, around nine tenths of them singletons, with roughly 3.4% in the top ten. The specimen was blood, collected from a patient who underwent chemoradiotherapy. The receptor set was obtained from a human donor with HPV-associated anogenital cancer.

The sample holds one count of this clone. This sequence joins TRBV12-5 and TRBJ1-6; no definite D call. CDR3 length: 13 residues. Germline V gene lookup returns CDR1 LGHNT and CDR2 FRNRAP. Deletions cut 2 bases from V and 7 bases from J, with 6 bases between. CDR3 bases: TGTGCTAGTGGTTTGAACAGCAATTCACCCCTCCACTTT. Protein sequence: CASGLNSNSPLHF.

The V and J genes are TRBV4-3 and TRBJ2-6; 10 nucleotides align to TRBD2. V was pared by 0 bases and J by 1 base, with 6 bases of the junction left unmatched. The CDR3 is 19 residues long. Germline V CDR1 and CDR2: LGHNA, YSLEER. DNA of the CDR3: TGCGCCAGCAGCCAAGACCTACTAGCGGGGTCATCTGGGGCCAACGTCCTGACTTTC. This gives the protein CASSQDLLAGSSGANVLTF.

This chain connects TRBV5-6 to TRBJ2-3; the match to TRBD2 covers 14 bases. J gave up 4 bases and V 4 bases, and 8 bases lay outside the gene matches. CDR3 length: 17 amino acids. Germline V gene lookup returns CDR1 SGHDT and CDR2 YYEEEE. The CDR3 region has the DNA TGTGCCAGCAGCATTGGGACTAGCGGGAGTATTGCAGATACGCAGTATTTT. Protein sequence: CASSIGTSGSIADTQYF.

The chain employs TRBV11-1 and TRBJ2-7; tentative D call: TRBD1 (6 bases). V was trimmed by 1 base and J by 3 bases, leaving 13 bases between them. Germline CDR1 reads SGHAT; CDR2 reads FQDESV (reference sequence). The CDR3 covers 15 residues. The CDR3 here is CASSLESDRFYEQYF. In DNA form, the CDR3 reads TGTGCCAGCAGCTTAGAATCGGACAGATTCTACGAGCAGTACTTC.

Notes on this clone: In the same sample, other DNA sequences code for this CDR3. The V and J genes are TRBV21-1 and TRBJ1-2; TRBD1 is taken as the D call from the table, unchecked against the DNA. TRBV21-1 is noted as a pseudogene. This CDR3 is 15 amino acids long. In nucleotides, the CDR3 is TGTGCCAGCAGCAAGAAGGCAGGGGGCTGCGGTGGCTACACCTTC. Translated: CASSKKAGGCGGYTF.

The chain combines TRBV14 with TRBJ2-2; 7 positions agree with TRBD1. Per the germline V gene, CDR1 is SGHDN and CDR2 is FVKESK. V dropped 6 bases and J dropped 7; count of bases not matched to a gene: 5. The CDR3 spans 13 residues. The chain's CDR3 is CASRGGSLGELFF. The CDR3 nucleotides are TGTGCCAGCAGAGGGGGCTCCCTCGGGGAGCTGTTTTTT.

The chain joins TRBV6-1 to TRBJ2-7; maybe TRBD2 (5 bases). The CDR3 spans 13 residues. Germline V gene lookup returns CDR1 MNHNS and CDR2 SASEGT. V was clipped by 6 bases and J by 2 bases, with 11 bases between them. The CDR3 here is CASRSEGPYEQYF. The CDR3 nucleotides read TGTGCCAGCAGATCCGAGGGCCCCTACGAGCAGTACTTC.

The chain carries TRBV6-1 and TRBJ2-5, with 8 nucleotides matching TRBD2. V dropped 9 bases and J dropped 5; count of bases not matched to a gene: 8. CDR3 length: 13 residues. The germline gives CDR1 MNHNS, CDR2 SASEGT. CDR3 loop: CASIRGGRETQYF. The CDR3 nucleotides read TGTGCCAGTATTCGGGGGGGCCGGGAGACCCAGTACTTC.

The V and J genes are TRBV4-2 and TRBJ2-2, with 8 nucleotides matching TRBD2. CDR1 is LGHNA and CDR2 is YNFKEQ in the germline V gene. The CDR3 has 16 residues. Trimming removed 1 base from V and 4 bases from J; junction bases left unmatched: 5. In DNA form, the CDR3 reads TGTGCCAGCAGCCAAGGAGACGGGGGGGCCACCGGGGAGCTGTTTTTT. Translation: CASSQGDGGATGELFF.

This chain links TRBV7-2 with TRBJ2-7; no definite D call. The CDR3 is made up of 12 amino acids. V was cut by 2 bases and J by 8 bases, with 10 bases left in between. Germline loops: CDR1 SGHTA, CDR2 FQGNSA. This CDR3 reads CASSLMVQKQYF. CDR3 DNA: TGTGCCAGCAGCTTAATGGTTCAGAAGCAGTACTTC. Filled out from reference TRBV7-2 and TRBJ2-7, the complete variable domain reads GAGVSQSPSNKVTEKGKDVELRCDPISGHTALYWYRQSLGQGLEFLIYFQGNSAPDKSGLPSDRFSAERTGGSVSTLTIQRTQQEDSAVYLCASSLMVQKQYFGPGTRLTVT.

This clone has just one count. The genes are TRBV5-1 and TRBJ1-2, with 7 nucleotides matching TRBD1. From germline, CDR1 is SGHRS and CDR2 YFSETQ. V shed 0 bases, J shed 4 bases, and the junction held 6 bases outside the gene matches. CDR3 length: 15 amino acids. The CDR3 protein is CASSLVGGDSYGYTF. DNA for the CDR3: TGCGCCAGCAGCTTGGTAGGAGGGGACAGCTATGGCTACACCTTC.

The gene calls are TRBV15 and TRBJ1-4; TRBD1 might be the D (6 bases). Germline V gene data show CDR1 as LNHNV and CDR2 as YYDKDF (reference sequence). V lost 1 base and J lost 5, with 11 bases in between. The CDR3 is 15 amino acids. The CDR3 is CATSRAGRGNEKLFF. The CDR3 coding sequence is TGTGCCACCAGCAGAGCGGGCAGGGGCAATGAAAAACTGTTTTTT.

The chain couples TRBV6-6 to TRBJ2-1; TRBD2 might be the D (6 bases). Looked up from germline, CDR1 is MNHNY and CDR2 is SVGAGI (reference sequence). CDR3 length: 14 residues. The V gene lost 3 bases and the J gene lost 4 bases, with 10 bases spanning the gap. The CDR3: CASSYRGIYNEQFF. The CDR3 DNA reads as TGTGCCAGCAGTTATCGGGGGATATACAATGAGCAGTTCTTC.

This chain joins TRBV7-2 and TRBJ2-1, with TRBD2 as a possible D gene (6 bases). Trimming stripped 9 bases from V and 3 bases from J, with 12 bases between. There are 13 residues in the CDR3. Germline values: CDR1 SGHTA, CDR2 FQGNSA. As DNA, the CDR3 is TGTGCCAGTGAGCGGGTTCTCTACAATGAGCAGTTCTTC. Its protein is CASERVLYNEQFF.

The chain recombines TRBV10-3 with TRBJ2-3, with TRBD1 matching 9 bases. Germline V gene sequence: CDR1 ENHRY, CDR2 SYGVKD. V was pared by 7 bases and J by 11 bases, with 4 bases of the junction left unmatched. The CDR3 extends over 11 amino acids. The CDR3 here is CAITGTGKQYF. As DNA, the CDR3 is TGTGCCATCACCGGGACAGGGAAGCAGTATTTT.

A remark on this clone: Germline is not matched at one junction end, which may reflect a read error. The gene calls are TRBV5-1 and TRBJ2-3, with D perhaps TRBD1 or TRBD2 (6 bases each). Germline assignment: CDR1 SGHRS and CDR2 YFSETQ. This CDR3 has 14 amino acids. The CDR3 nucleotides are TGCGCCAGCAGCTTGGCGGGGGACACAGATATGCAGTATTTT. Protein: CASSLAGDTDMQYF.

The chain uses TRBV5-4 and TRBJ2-1, with a tentative D call TRBD2 (5 bases). Trimming left V 0 bases short and J 0 bases short, with 7 bases between. Germline V lookup: CDR1 SGHNT, CDR2 YYREEE (reference sequence). The CDR3 sequence is 15 residues long. In nucleotides, the CDR3 is TGTGCCAGCAGCTTGGGAGGGAGCTCCTACAATGAGCAGTTCTTC. Its translation: CASSLGGSSYNEQFF.

The rearrangement uses TRBV7-2 and TRBJ1-5; tentatively, D is TRBD1 (5 bases). Germline V lookup: CDR1 SGHTA, CDR2 FQGNSA. Between the trimmed V and J ends, which lost 0 bases and 4 bases, there was a span of 7 bases. The CDR3 has 14 amino acids. The CDR3 DNA is TGTGCCAGCAGCTTAGCGGCAGGGAATCAGCCCCAGCATTTT. It specifies CASSLAAGNQPQHF.

V is TRBV6-1 and J is TRBJ2-2; weak D call: TRBD1 (6 bases). This CDR3 spans 15 amino acids. Germline CDR1 MNHNS, CDR2 SASEGT. V was shortened by 2 bases and J by 4 bases, with 11 bases between the two germline ends. The CDR3, as DNA: TGTGCCAGCAGTGAAAACACAGGGACCACCGGGGAGCTGTTTTTT. This codes for CASSENTGTTGELFF.